The 9 T cell receptor beta chains below all came from one sample that was sequenced in a study of T cells in Graves' hyperthyroidism and ophthalmopathy (dated by TCRdb to the late 2010s). The protocol used for the library was multiplex PCR. The instrument given in TCRdb is Illumina HiSeq 2000. Amplification of TCR beta CDR3 regions was carried out from RNA transcripts. A first-round RT-PCR of the TCR CDR3 used the HTBI primer set with the Qiagen OneStep RT-PCR kit. TCRdb applied fastp at Q25 and MiXCR to the public reads, then kept only in-frame beta chains. Rows matching on CDR3 protein sequence are summarized as one entry with the most common DNA and genes. This sample has some 200,000 distinct CDR3 sequences in its table, and under 20% of those were observed once. Approximately 50% of the sample comes from the top ten. The sample was blood. The receptors stem from a man aged 50-59 years with Graves' hyperthyroidism.

This clonotype was detected only a few times. A much larger clone differs from this one at a single base, so this may be a read error. V is TRBV27 and J is TRBJ2-1, with 11 bases matching TRBD2. The length of the CDR3 is 15 residues. J was trimmed by 4 bases and V by 6 bases; bases with no gene match: 5. Germline V lookup: CDR1 MNHEY, CDR2 SMNVEV (reference sequence). This CDR3 is CASRLIAGGYNEQFF. For the CDR3, the DNA is TGTGCCAGCAGACTGATAGCGGGAGGGTACAATGAGCAGTTCTTC.

This clonotype turned up a few times. The rearrangement joins TRBV28 to TRBJ2-7; 10 bases fit TRBD1. Losses at the gene ends were 8 bases for V and 4 bases for J; bases not matched to a gene: 11. The germline V gene has CDR1 MDHEN and CDR2 SYDVKM. This CDR3 has 15 amino acids. CDR3 amino acids: CASGRDRGRMYEQYF. CDR3 DNA: TGTGCCAGCGGGAGGGACAGGGGTCGGATGTACGAGCAGTACTTC.

This clonotype turned up a few times. The chain employs TRBV6-1 and TRBJ1-6; no reliable D call. Germline lookup yields CDR1 MNHNS and CDR2 SASEGT. V was trimmed by 7 bases and J by 0 bases, leaving 22 bases between them. The CDR3 extends over 19 amino acids. CDR3 sequence (DNA): TGTGCCAGCAACTCGGGATATGACACGCCGAGCTCCTATAATTCACCCCTCCACTTT. Amino acid sequence: CASNSGYDTPSSYNSPLHF.

This clonotype came up a few times. This chain connects TRBV24-1 to TRBJ2-1, with TRBD2 matching 7 bases. The CDR3 consists of 13 residues. Germline V CDR1 and CDR2: KGHDR, SFDVKD. V trimming: 8 bases; J trimming: 8 bases; junction bases outside the gene matches: 8. CDR3 nucleotides: TGTGCCACCATGGGAGCGGGATACGATGAGCAGTTCTTC. Its protein is CATMGAGYDEQFF.

In regard to this clonotype: This may be a read error, as it is one base from a much larger clone. This chain uses TRBV20-1 with TRBJ2-3, with 9 bases identical to TRBD1. Germline CDR1 reads DFQATT; CDR2 reads SNEGSKA (reference sequence). V lost 8 bases and J lost 0; bases outside the gene matches: 12. The CDR3 loop spans 16 amino acids. CDR3 residues: CSTRDRVRSSTDTQYF. The CDR3, as DNA: TGCAGTACCAGGGACAGGGTTCGTTCTAGCACAGATACGCAGTATTTT.

The J gene is TRBJ2-3, the V gene TRBV5-1; 7 bases align to TRBD2. Trimming removed 2 bases from V and 0 bases from J; junction bases left unmatched: 9. The CDR3 loop spans 17 amino acids. CDR1 is SGHRS and CDR2 is YFSETQ in the germline V gene. The CDR3 loop is CASSLVASGGSTDTQYF. CDR3 in DNA: TGCGCCAGCAGCTTAGTAGCTAGCGGAGGGAGCACAGATACGCAGTATTTT.

This clonotype was detected ten times or more. The chain joins TRBV27 to TRBJ1-2, with D tentatively TRBD1 (5 bases). Germline assignment: CDR1 MNHEY and CDR2 SMNVEV (reference sequence). With 5 bases removed from V and 6 bases from J, the gap between germline ends came to 10 bases. The CDR3 runs 12 residues. CDR3 sequence reads: CASSGGTDGYTF. The CDR3 coding sequence is TGTGCCAGCAGTGGCGGGACGGATGGCTACACCTTC.

The V gene is TRBV7-9, the J gene TRBJ2-3, with no clear D. Trimming cost V 8 bases and J 2 bases, with 14 bases left between them. The CDR3 sequence is 14 residues long. Germline V gene data show CDR1 as SEHNR and CDR2 as FQNEAQ (reference sequence). This CDR3 reads CASQSQRDTDTQYF. Here the CDR3 DNA reads TGTGCCAGCCAGTCCCAGCGAGACACAGATACGCAGTATTTT.

The chain carries TRBV11-2 and TRBJ2-2, with TRBD2 identical over 10 bases. CDR1 and CDR2 from the germline V gene are SGHAT and FQNNGV. V shed 5 bases and J 2 bases; nucleotides not matched to a gene: 5. The CDR3 has 16 amino acids. Written as DNA, the CDR3 is TGTGCCAGCAGCCCCTGGACTAGCGGAAACACCGGGGAGCTGTTTTTT. Amino acid sequence: CASSPWTSGNTGELFF. The variable domain in full, with the rest retrieved from reference TRBV11-2 and TRBJ2-2, is EAGVAQSPRYKIIEKRQSVAFWCNPISGHATLYWYQQILGQGPKLLIQFQNNGVVDDSQLPKDRFSAERLKGVDSTLKIQPAKLEDSAVYLCASSPWTSGNTGELFFGEGSRLTVL.